These T cell receptor beta chains were read from a single sample in a study of stem cell transplantation in POMP-related autoinflammatory disease. Using immunoSEQ multiplex PCR, the repertoire was profiled, and TCRdb retains in-frame clones only, with some absent. This sample has some 68,000 clones, with roughly 88% found just once. The sample here was CD4+ T cells from PBMCs, taken after stem cell transplantation. The receptor source for this set is a human patient with POMP-related autoinflammation and immune dysregulation (PRAID). Part of the T cells may come from the graft donor. CDR3s include the opening cysteine and the closing phenylalanine or tryptophan. D genes are given only for firm matches. Not every row has a clone size; where given, it reads once, few, many or a size class.

clone size	D gene	J gene	V gene	CDR3 protein	CDR3 DNA
once	TRBD1	TRBJ2-5	TRBV30	CAWSSRTGVKETQYF	TGTGCCTGGAGTTCAAGGACAGGGGTTAAAGAGACCCAGTACTTC
-	-	TRBJ1-1	TRBV5-1	CASSLVRGNTEAFF	TGCGCCAGCAGCTTGGTCCGGGGTAACACTGAAGCTTTCTTT
-	TRBD2	TRBJ2-7	TRBV5-1	CASSLVAGVYEQYF	TGCGCCAGCAGCTTGGTGGCGGGAGTGTACGAGCAGTACTTC
-	-	TRBJ2-6	TRBV4-1	CASSRPLTLPGANVLTF	TGCGCCAGCAGCCGCCCATTGACCCTTCCTGGGGCCAACGTCCTGACTTTC
-	TRBD2	TRBJ2-7	TRBV15	CATSRVAGYEQYF	TGTGCCACCAGCAGAGTAGCGGGGTACGAGCAGTACTTC
few	-	TRBJ2-5	TRBV5-1	CAARRGEGPQETQYF	TGCGCTGCCCGTAGGGGGGAGGGGCCCCAAGAGACCCAGTACTTC
-	-	TRBJ2-2	TRBV6-6	CASTRAGQSGELFF	TGTGCCAGCACCCGAGCTGGACAGAGCGGGGAGCTGTTTTTT
-	-	TRBJ2-2	TRBV18	CASSPRQNTGELFF	TGTGCCAGCTCACCCCGGCAGAACACCGGGGAGCTGTTTTTT
-	TRBD2	TRBJ2-3	TRBV10-3	CAVTSGSAPSTDTQYF	TGTGCCGTCACTAGCGGGAGCGCACCTAGCACAGATACGCAGTATTTT
-	-	TRBJ2-3	TRBV7-9	CASRLSHNTDTQYF	TGTGCCAGCAGACTCTCTCACAACACAGATACGCAGTATTTT
-	-	TRBJ1-1	TRBV28	CASTLGIQTGGAFF	TGTGCCAGCACCCTAGGCATCCAGACAGGTGGAGCTTTCTTT
-	-	TRBJ2-5	TRBV18	CASSLRTAQETQYF	TGTGCCAGCTCACTTAGGACAGCCCAAGAGACCCAGTACTTC
-	-	TRBJ2-6	TRBV6-5	CASAGAGGANVLTF	TGTGCCAGCGCAGGGGCTGGTGGGGCCAACGTCCTGACTTTC
-	TRBD1	TRBJ2-7	TRBV28	CASSSLQGSRQKQYF	TGTGCCAGCAGTTCCTTACAGGGGTCCCGACAGAAGCAGTACTTC
-	-	TRBJ2-2	TRBV11-2	CASSLRTIANTGELFF	TGTGCCAGCAGCTTAAGGACCATTGCGAACACCGGGGAGCTGTTTTTT
-	-	TRBJ1-1	TRBV7-6	CASSSDRLTEAFF	TGTGCCAGCAGCTCGGACAGACTCACTGAAGCTTTCTTT
-	-	TRBJ2-1	TRBV7-9	CASSLYRLLGEQFF	TGTGCCAGCAGCTTATACAGGCTCTTAGGTGAGCAGTTCTTC
-	-	TRBJ1-2	TRBV18	CASSPSAVSYGYTF	TGTGCCAGCTCACCGTCGGCGGTAAGCTATGGCTACACCTTC
once	-	TRBJ2-7	TRBV5-1	CASSPDSYEQYF	TGCGCCAGCAGCCCGGACAGTTACGAGCAGTACTTC
-	-	TRBJ1-2	TRBV12-2	CASRLEREGGYGYTF	TGTGCAAGTCGCTTGGAAAGGGAGGGAGGCTATGGCTACACCTTC